Included here is one T cell receptor (beta chain) sequence, with context. The clone's antigen remains unknown. Base qualities were left out, and no much larger clone turns up one base away. This entry comes from a study of T cell responses to AZD1222 COVID-19 vaccine (dated by TCRdb to the early 2020s). In terms of the full investigation: AZD1222 recipients with second doses at about 4 weeks or about 12 weeks were pooled, because spike-specific TCR depth and breadth did not differ between schedules. A total of 233 trial participants underwent TCR sequencing, of whom around 200 received two doses of AZD1222 and some 25 received two doses of the MenACWY control vaccine. Enrollment into the trials was organized by age into subgroups of 18-55, 56-69 and 70-plus years, and those subgroups contained approximately 150, 30 and 60 TCR-sequenced participants, respectively. Study-level results and caveats: Only six AZD1222 recipients were SARS-CoV-2 seropositive at baseline, limiting conclusions about previously exposed vaccinees. Because no samples from the day 14 peak response were available, repertoires could be characterized only after the peak T cell response. After two AZD1222 doses, both the breadth and the depth of spike-specific TCRs were significantly higher than at day 0 and than in MenACWY recipients. The 56-69-year group was small, and its depth increase did not reach significance, likely because of low power. The whole spike protein was spanned by vaccine-associated CD4 TCRs, and dominant responses were seen in regions 160-218 and 743-854. Participants were mostly white British and included more females than males, and it was suggested by the authors that clonal diversity may have been underestimated. Nearly half of unique spike-specific TCRs reportedly recognized epitopes outside regions mutated in the B.1.351 and B.1.1.7 variants.

The CDR3 regions of human TCRbeta chains were analyzed by immunosequencing. The paper's data handling went like this. TCRs in the repertoires were compared against a reference library of SARS-CoV-2-specific TCRs that had been generated with the MIRA antigen-specificity platform. Breadth was defined as the fraction of unique TCRs that were SARS-CoV-2-associated, and depth was defined as the fraction of total T cells that were SARS-CoV-2-associated. Each spike-specific TCR was assigned to its reactive spike region and to a CD4 or CD8 class using the MIRA data. Log10-transformed breadth and depth values were compared by one-way ANOVA with Sidak's multiple comparisons tests. TCRdb carries this immuneACCESS record with in-frame sequences only. Its versions omit some clonotypes, under half of them owing to an unresolved V gene in the studies checked, with the rest unexplained. V and J calls and clone size come straight from that table; D and trimming were deduced from the DNA. The table for this sample lists around 100,000 clones; approximately 83% of them were counted only once. Jointly, the top ten make up around a tenth of the sample.

This specimen's time point label, interpreted: baseline before first vaccination. Samples from vaccinated people were obtained from the UK trials COV001 and COV002, which included a single-blind randomized controlled phase 2/3 trial of AZD1222 (ChAdOx1 nCoV-19) in healthy adults. For TCRbeta chain sequencing, PBMC samples were collected from trial participants at day 0 and at day 28 after the second dose. Per the germline V gene, MDHEN is the CDR1 and SYDVKM is the CDR2. The CDR3 sequence holds 13 residues, the cysteine and phenylalanine included. CDR3 DNA only is kept here, 39 bases in frame from base 1. V was cut back by 6 bases and J by 2 bases, leaving a gap of 8 bases between them.

The TCR sequence derives from an adult in good health. Recombination joined TRBV28 with TRBJ1-5, with the D segment identity uncertain. The material sequenced was peripheral blood, taken on day 0 of AZD1222 vaccination. The bases are TGTGCCAGCAGCGGGTATCGCAATCAGCCCCAGCATTTT. This codes for CASSGYRNQPQHF.